This T cell receptor beta chain was identified in a study of blood T cell repertoires in COVID-19. Trimming stripped 1 base from V and 4 bases from J, with 10 bases between. CDR3 length: 15 residues. Germline lookup yields CDR1 LNHNV and CDR2 YYDKDF (reference sequence). This table comes from immunoSEQ multiplex PCR, and its TCRdb copy is limited to in-frame clones, with some not included. The table lists around 16,000 clones, approximately 90% of them singletons. The V and J genes are TRBV15 and TRBJ2-2; D is perhaps TRBD1 (6 bases). The sequence derives from a man aged 55 to 70 with acute or convalescent COVID-19. The source material was peripheral blood. CDR3 amino acids: CATSRAGAGTGELFF. Here the CDR3 DNA reads TGTGCCACCAGCAGAGCAGGGGCCGGCACCGGGGAGCTGTTTTTT.